This T cell receptor (beta chain) is from a study of vaccination effects on CD4 cells after COVID-19. Of note for this clone: Antigen unknown.

Clones were read by immunoSEQ multiplex PCR, and TCRdb kept only the in-frame ones, dropping some. The repertoire has 47,000 or so clones, 55% to 75% of them found once; the top ten carry roughly 7.2%. Scientists isolated CD4+ T cells after a roughly ten-day culture period ended. Participants were given two doses of BNT162b2 or mRNA-1273 vaccine. CDR1 MNHEY and CDR2 SVGEGT come from the germline V gene. V lost 2 bases and J lost 1; bases outside the gene matches: 5. The CDR3 contains 17 residues. The sample here was CD4+ T cells from PBMCs cultured without peptide, taken after COVID-19 vaccination. This chain links TRBV6-2 or TRBV6-3 with TRBJ2-5, with TRBD2 matching 12 bases. The receptor was derived from a human donor who received a COVID-19 vaccine. Here the CDR3 DNA reads TGTGCCAGCAGTTACCCAACTAGCGGGAGGACCCAAGAGACCCAGTACTTC. Translated: CASSYPTSGRTQETQYF.